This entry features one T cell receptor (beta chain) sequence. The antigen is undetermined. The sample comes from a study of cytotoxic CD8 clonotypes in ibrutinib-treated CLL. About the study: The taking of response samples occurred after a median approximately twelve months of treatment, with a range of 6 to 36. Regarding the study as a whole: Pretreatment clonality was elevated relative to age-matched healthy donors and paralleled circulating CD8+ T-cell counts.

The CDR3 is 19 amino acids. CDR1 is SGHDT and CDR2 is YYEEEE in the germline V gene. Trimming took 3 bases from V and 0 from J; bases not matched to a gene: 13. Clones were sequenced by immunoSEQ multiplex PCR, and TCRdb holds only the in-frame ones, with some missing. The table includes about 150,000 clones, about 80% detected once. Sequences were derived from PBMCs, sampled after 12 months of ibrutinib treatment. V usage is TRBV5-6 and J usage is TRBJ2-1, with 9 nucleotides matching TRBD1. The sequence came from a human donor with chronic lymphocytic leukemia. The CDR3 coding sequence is TGTGCCAGCAGCTCCGCGGCCGGGACAGGGCCCTACTCCTACAATGAGCAGTTCTTC. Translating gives CASSSAAGTGPYSYNEQFF.